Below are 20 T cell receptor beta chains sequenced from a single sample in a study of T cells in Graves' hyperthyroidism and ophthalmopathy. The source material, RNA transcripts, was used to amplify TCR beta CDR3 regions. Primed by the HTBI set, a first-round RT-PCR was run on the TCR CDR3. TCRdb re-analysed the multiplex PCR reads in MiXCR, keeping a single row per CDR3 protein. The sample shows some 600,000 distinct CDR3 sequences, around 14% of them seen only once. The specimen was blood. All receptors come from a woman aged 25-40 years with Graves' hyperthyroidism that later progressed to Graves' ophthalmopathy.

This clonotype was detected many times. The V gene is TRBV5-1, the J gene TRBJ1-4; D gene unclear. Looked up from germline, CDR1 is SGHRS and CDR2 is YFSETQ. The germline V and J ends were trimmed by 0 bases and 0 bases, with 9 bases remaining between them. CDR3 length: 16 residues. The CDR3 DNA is TGCGCCAGCAGCTTGGGCCAGTACACAACTAATGAAAAACTGTTTTTT. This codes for CASSLGQYTTNEKLFF.

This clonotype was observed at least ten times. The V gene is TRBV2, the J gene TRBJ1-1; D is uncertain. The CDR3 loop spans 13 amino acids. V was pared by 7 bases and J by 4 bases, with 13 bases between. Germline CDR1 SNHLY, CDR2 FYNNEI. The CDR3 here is CASKRDMGTEAFF. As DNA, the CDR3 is TGTGCCAGCAAGAGGGATATGGGCACTGAAGCTTTCTTT.

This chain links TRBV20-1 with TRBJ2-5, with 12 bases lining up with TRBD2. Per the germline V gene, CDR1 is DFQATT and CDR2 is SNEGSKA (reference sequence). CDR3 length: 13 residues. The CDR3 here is CGASGRGQETQYF. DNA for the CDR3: TGCGGAGCTAGCGGGAGGGGACAAGAGACCCAGTACTTC.

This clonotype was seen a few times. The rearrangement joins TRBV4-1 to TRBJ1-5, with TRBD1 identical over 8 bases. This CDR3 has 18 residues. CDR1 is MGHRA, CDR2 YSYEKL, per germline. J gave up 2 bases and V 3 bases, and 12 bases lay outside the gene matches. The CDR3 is CASSHVGQGGGGNQPQHF. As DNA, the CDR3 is TGCGCCAGCAGCCATGTAGGACAGGGCGGGGGGGGCAATCAGCCCCAGCATTTT.

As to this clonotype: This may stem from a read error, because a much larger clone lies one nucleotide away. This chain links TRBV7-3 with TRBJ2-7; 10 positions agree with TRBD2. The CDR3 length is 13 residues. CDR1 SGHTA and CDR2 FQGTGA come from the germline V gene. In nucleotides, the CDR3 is TGTGTCAGTCCGGGGACTAGCGTATACGAGCAGTACTTC. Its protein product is CVSPGTSVYEQYF.

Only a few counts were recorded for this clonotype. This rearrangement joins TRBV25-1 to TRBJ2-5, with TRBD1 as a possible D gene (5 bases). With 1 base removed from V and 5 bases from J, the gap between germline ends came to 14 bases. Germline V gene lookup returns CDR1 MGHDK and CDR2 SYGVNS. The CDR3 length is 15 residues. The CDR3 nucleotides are TGTGCCAGCAGTGAATCTTCCCAGGGATGGGAGACCCAGTACTTC. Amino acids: CASSESSQGWETQYF.

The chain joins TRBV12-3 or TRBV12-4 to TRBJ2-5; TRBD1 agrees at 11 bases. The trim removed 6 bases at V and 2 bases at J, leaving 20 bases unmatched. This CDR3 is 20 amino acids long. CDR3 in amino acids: CASRGDRDRGFSVEQETQYF. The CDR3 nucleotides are TGTGCCAGCAGAGGCGACCGGGACAGGGGGTTCAGTGTTGAGCAAGAGACCCAGTACTTC.

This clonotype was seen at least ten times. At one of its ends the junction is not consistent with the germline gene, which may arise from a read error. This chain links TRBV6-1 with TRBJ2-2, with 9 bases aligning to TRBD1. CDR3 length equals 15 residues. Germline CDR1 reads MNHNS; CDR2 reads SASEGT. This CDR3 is CASSLQGAKTGELFF. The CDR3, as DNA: TGTGCCAGCAGTCTACAGGGGGCGAAGACCGGGGAGCTGTTTTTT.

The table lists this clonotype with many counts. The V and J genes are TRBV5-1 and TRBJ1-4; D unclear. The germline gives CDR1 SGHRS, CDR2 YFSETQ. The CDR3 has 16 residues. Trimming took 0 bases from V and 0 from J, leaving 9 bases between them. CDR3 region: CASSLVGGATNEKLFF. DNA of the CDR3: TGCGCCAGCAGCTTGGTTGGCGGAGCAACTAATGAAAAACTGTTTTTT.

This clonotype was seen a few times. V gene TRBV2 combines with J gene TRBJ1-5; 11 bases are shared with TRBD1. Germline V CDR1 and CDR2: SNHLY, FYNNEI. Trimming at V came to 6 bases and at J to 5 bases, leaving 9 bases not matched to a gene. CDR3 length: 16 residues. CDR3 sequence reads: CASSNLGQGGDQPQHF. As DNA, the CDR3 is TGTGCCAGCAGCAACTTGGGACAGGGGGGTGATCAGCCCCAGCATTTT.

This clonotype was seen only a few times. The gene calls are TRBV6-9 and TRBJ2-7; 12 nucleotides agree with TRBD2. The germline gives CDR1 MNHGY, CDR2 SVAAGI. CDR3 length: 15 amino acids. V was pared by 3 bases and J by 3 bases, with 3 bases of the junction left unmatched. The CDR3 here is CASSYGLAGLYEQYF. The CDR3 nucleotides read TGTGCCAGCAGTTACGGACTAGCGGGGCTCTACGAGCAGTACTTC.

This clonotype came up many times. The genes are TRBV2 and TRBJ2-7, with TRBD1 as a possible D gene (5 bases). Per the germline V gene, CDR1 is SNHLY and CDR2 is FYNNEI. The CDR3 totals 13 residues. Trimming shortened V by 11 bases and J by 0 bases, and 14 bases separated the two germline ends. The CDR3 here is CAGNRQTSYEQYF. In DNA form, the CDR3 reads TGTGCCGGAAATCGACAGACCTCCTACGAGCAGTACTTC.

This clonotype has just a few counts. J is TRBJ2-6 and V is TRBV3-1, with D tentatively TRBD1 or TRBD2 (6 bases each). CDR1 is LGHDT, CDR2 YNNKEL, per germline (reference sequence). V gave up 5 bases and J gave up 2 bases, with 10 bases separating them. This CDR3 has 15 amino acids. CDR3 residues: CASSSRGAGANVLTF. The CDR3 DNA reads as TGTGCCAGCAGCTCAAGGGGGGCTGGGGCCAACGTCCTGACTTTC. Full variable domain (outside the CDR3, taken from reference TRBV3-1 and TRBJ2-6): DTAVSQTPKYLVTQMGNDKSIKCEQNLGHDTMYWYKQDSKKFLKIMFSYNNKELIINETVPNRFSPKSPDKAHLNLHINSLELGDSAVYFCASSSRGAGANVLTFGAGSRLTVL.

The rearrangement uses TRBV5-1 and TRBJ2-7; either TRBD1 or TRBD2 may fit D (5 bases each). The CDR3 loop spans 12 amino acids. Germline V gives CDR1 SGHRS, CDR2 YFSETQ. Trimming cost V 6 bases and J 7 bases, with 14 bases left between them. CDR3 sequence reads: CASKDTEGEQYF. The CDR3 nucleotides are TGCGCCAGCAAAGACACCGAGGGGGAGCAGTACTTC. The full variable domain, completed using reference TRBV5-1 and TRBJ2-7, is KAGVTQTPRYLIKTRGQQVTLSCSPISGHRSVSWYQQTPGQGLQFLFEYFSETQRNKGNFPGRFSGRQFSNSRSEMNVSTLELGDSALYLCASKDTEGEQYFGPGTRLTVT.

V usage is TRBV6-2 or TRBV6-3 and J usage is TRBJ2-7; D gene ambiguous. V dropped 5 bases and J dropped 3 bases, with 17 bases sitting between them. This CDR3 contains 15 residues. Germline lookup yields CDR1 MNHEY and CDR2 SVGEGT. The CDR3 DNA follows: TGTGCCAGCAGTCTTCCCCCTGGGCAGGTCTACGAGCAGTACTTC. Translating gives CASSLPPGQVYEQYF.

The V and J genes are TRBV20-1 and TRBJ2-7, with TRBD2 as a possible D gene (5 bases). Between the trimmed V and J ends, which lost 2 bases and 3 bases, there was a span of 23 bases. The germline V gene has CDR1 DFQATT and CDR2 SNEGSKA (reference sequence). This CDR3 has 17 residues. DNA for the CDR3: TGCAGTGCTAGAAGTGCCGGGATGCGGGCCCCTTTCTACGAGCAGTACTTC. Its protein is CSARSAGMRAPFYEQYF.

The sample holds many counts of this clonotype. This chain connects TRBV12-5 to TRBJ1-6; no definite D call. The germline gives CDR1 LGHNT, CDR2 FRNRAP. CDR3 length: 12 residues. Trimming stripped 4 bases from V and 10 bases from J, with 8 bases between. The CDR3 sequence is CASGSGRSPLHF. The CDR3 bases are TGTGCTAGTGGTTCAGGACGATCACCCCTCCACTTT.

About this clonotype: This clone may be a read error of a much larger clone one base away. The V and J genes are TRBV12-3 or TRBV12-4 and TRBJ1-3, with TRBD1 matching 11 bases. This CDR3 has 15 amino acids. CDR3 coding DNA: TGTGCCAGCAGTCCCGGACAGGGGGCTCAAAACACCACATATTTT. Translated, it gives CASSPGQGAQNTTYF.

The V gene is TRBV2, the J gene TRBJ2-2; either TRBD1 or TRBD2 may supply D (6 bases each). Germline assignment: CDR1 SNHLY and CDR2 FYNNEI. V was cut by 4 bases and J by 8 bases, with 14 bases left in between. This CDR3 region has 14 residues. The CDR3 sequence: CASSAMGGAGELFF. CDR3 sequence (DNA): TGTGCCAGCAGTGCGATGGGGGGCGCGGGGGAGCTGTTTTTT. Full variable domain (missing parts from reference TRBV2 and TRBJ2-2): EPEVTQTPSHQVTQMGQEVILRCVPISNHLYFYWYRQILGQKVEFLVSFYNNEISEKSEIFDDQFSVERPDGSNFTLKIRSTKLEDSAMYFCASSAMGGAGELFFGEGSRLTVL.

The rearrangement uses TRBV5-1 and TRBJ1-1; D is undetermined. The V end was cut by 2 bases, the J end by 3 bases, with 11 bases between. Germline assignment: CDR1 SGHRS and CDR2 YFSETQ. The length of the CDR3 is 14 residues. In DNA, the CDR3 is TGCGCCAGCAGCTTACCGGGATCACACACTGAAGCTTTCTTT. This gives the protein CASSLPGSHTEAFF.